These 12 T cell receptor beta chains were sequenced from one sample in a study of T-cell reconstitution after alpha-beta-depleted transplantation in children. Using unique molecular identifiers, the investigators prepared the TCRbeta library. TCRdb re-analysed the PCR reads in MiXCR, keeping a single row per CDR3 protein. The sample has about a million distinct CDR3 sequences; about 29% are singletons. Material: PBMCs, mostly from graft donor cells, obtained 360 days after TCRalphabeta/CD19-depleted stem cell transplant. The receptor source for this set is a boy less than two years old who had a stem cell transplant for SCID, so the T cells may come from the graft donor.

CDR3 protein: CASSLVRQGTSGANVLTF. CDR3 DNA sequence: TGCGCCAGCAGCTTGGTTCGGCAGGGTACCTCTGGGGCCAACGTCCTGACTTTC. V gene TRBV5-1 combines with J gene TRBJ2-6; maybe TRBD1 (5 bases). Trimming cost V 0 bases and J 0 bases, with 13 bases left between them. The CDR3 length is 18 residues. Germline CDR1 SGHRS, CDR2 YFSETQ.

The chain uses TRBV6-5 and TRBJ2-7; either TRBD1 or TRBD2 may fit D (5 bases each). V lost 0 bases and J 3 bases, leaving 12 bases between the germline ends. Germline CDR1 and CDR2: MNHEY and SVGAGI. The CDR3 runs to 15 residues. CDR3 loop: CASSYSGTRSYEQYF. CDR3 in DNA: TGTGCCAGCAGTTACTCCGGGACCCGGAGCTACGAGCAGTACTTC.

The chain combines TRBV3-1 with TRBJ1-3, with a possible D match to TRBD1 (5 bases). V lost 4 bases to trimming and J lost 4 bases, with 14 bases between them. The germline V gene has CDR1 LGHDT and CDR2 YNNKEL (reference sequence). This CDR3 contains 15 residues. The CDR3 reads CASSPITGGGNTIYF. In DNA, the CDR3 is TGTGCCAGCAGCCCCATTACGGGGGGAGGAAACACCATATATTTT.

The rearrangement uses TRBV7-9 and TRBJ2-3, with 8 positions matching TRBD1. CDR1 is SEHNR and CDR2 is FQNEAQ in the germline V gene (reference sequence). This CDR3 contains 15 residues. After removal of 4 bases from V and 5 bases from J, the junction contained 8 bases not matched to a gene. The CDR3 DNA sequence: TGTGCCAGCAGCTCGAGACAGGGGACAAGAGATACGCAGTATTTT. It encodes CASSSRQGTRDTQYF.

This clonotype turned up a few times. This chain uses TRBV20-1 with TRBJ2-3; D gene uncertain. Germline-derived CDR1 and CDR2 are DFQATT and SNEGSKA (reference sequence). V dropped 5 bases and J dropped 1 base, with 16 bases sitting between them. This CDR3 spans 15 amino acids. The CDR3 region is CSASNGRKRTDTQYF. The CDR3 DNA follows: TGCAGTGCTTCAAATGGGCGGAAACGCACAGATACGCAGTATTTT.

The chain combines TRBV4-3 with TRBJ1-4; 7 bases align to TRBD1. Germline CDR1 LGHNA, CDR2 YSLEER. After removal of 0 bases from V and 10 bases from J, the junction contained 11 bases not matched to a gene. CDR3 length: 16 amino acids. CDR3 DNA sequence: TGCGCCAGCAGCCAAGACGCCACAGGGGCCGTTGCAAAACTGTTTTTT. Amino acids: CASSQDATGAVAKLFF.

This clonotype was found many times. The rearrangement uses TRBV5-1 and TRBJ2-7; D is perhaps TRBD2 (5 bases). Germline V gives CDR1 SGHRS, CDR2 YFSETQ. Trimming pared 1 base from V and 2 bases from J, leaving 13 bases between. The CDR3 runs 15 residues. CDR3 amino acids: CASSLTSWRTYEQYF. DNA for the CDR3: TGCGCCAGCAGCTTGACTAGTTGGAGAACCTACGAGCAGTACTTC.

V is TRBV12-3 or TRBV12-4 and J is TRBJ2-5; D unclear. With 7 bases removed from V and 2 bases from J, the gap between germline ends came to 11 bases. The length of the CDR3 is 13 residues. Written as DNA, the CDR3 is TGTGCCAGCACCTTACCCTTACAAGAGACCCAGTACTTC. This gives the protein CASTLPLQETQYF.

A few counts support this clonotype. The rearrangement links TRBV20-1 to TRBJ2-1, with 7 bases fitting TRBD2. The length of the CDR3 is 15 residues. Per the germline V gene, CDR1 is DFQATT and CDR2 is SNEGSKA (reference sequence). With V trimmed by 0 bases and J by 3 bases, 5 bases remained unmatched. CDR3 bases: TGCAGTGCTAGAGATCAAGAGCGGGGCTACAATGAGCAGTTCTTC. It translates to CSARDQERGYNEQFF.

Only a few counts were recorded for this clonotype. The genes are TRBV18 and TRBJ2-3; 11 bases are shared with TRBD2. CDR3 size: 15 residues. The ends lost 6 bases at V and 2 bases at J; junction bases unmatched: 4. Germline V gene data show CDR1 as KGHSH and CDR2 as LQKENI. CDR3 sequence reads: CASSGTSGITDTQYF. The CDR3, as DNA: TGTGCCAGCTCTGGGACTAGCGGAATCACAGATACGCAGTATTTT.

V usage is TRBV12-3 or TRBV12-4 and J usage is TRBJ1-5; possible D gene TRBD1, 5 bases. The CDR3 has 18 residues. The V end was cut by 3 bases, the J end by 6 bases, with 24 bases between. The CDR3 nucleotides read TGTGCCAGCAGTTTCTGGGTAGGGAGGGACCTAATGCGTCAGCCCCAGCATTTT. Translated, it gives CASSFWVGRDLMRQPQHF.

The J gene is TRBJ2-3, the V gene TRBV12-3 or TRBV12-4, with 7 nucleotides matching TRBD2. The V segment lost 5 bases and the J segment 5 bases; nucleotides outside the gene matches: 7. CDR3 size: 14 residues. CDR3 DNA sequence: TGTGCCAGCAGTCCGTGGGAGGGGAGAGATACGCAGTATTTT. As protein: CASSPWEGRDTQYF.